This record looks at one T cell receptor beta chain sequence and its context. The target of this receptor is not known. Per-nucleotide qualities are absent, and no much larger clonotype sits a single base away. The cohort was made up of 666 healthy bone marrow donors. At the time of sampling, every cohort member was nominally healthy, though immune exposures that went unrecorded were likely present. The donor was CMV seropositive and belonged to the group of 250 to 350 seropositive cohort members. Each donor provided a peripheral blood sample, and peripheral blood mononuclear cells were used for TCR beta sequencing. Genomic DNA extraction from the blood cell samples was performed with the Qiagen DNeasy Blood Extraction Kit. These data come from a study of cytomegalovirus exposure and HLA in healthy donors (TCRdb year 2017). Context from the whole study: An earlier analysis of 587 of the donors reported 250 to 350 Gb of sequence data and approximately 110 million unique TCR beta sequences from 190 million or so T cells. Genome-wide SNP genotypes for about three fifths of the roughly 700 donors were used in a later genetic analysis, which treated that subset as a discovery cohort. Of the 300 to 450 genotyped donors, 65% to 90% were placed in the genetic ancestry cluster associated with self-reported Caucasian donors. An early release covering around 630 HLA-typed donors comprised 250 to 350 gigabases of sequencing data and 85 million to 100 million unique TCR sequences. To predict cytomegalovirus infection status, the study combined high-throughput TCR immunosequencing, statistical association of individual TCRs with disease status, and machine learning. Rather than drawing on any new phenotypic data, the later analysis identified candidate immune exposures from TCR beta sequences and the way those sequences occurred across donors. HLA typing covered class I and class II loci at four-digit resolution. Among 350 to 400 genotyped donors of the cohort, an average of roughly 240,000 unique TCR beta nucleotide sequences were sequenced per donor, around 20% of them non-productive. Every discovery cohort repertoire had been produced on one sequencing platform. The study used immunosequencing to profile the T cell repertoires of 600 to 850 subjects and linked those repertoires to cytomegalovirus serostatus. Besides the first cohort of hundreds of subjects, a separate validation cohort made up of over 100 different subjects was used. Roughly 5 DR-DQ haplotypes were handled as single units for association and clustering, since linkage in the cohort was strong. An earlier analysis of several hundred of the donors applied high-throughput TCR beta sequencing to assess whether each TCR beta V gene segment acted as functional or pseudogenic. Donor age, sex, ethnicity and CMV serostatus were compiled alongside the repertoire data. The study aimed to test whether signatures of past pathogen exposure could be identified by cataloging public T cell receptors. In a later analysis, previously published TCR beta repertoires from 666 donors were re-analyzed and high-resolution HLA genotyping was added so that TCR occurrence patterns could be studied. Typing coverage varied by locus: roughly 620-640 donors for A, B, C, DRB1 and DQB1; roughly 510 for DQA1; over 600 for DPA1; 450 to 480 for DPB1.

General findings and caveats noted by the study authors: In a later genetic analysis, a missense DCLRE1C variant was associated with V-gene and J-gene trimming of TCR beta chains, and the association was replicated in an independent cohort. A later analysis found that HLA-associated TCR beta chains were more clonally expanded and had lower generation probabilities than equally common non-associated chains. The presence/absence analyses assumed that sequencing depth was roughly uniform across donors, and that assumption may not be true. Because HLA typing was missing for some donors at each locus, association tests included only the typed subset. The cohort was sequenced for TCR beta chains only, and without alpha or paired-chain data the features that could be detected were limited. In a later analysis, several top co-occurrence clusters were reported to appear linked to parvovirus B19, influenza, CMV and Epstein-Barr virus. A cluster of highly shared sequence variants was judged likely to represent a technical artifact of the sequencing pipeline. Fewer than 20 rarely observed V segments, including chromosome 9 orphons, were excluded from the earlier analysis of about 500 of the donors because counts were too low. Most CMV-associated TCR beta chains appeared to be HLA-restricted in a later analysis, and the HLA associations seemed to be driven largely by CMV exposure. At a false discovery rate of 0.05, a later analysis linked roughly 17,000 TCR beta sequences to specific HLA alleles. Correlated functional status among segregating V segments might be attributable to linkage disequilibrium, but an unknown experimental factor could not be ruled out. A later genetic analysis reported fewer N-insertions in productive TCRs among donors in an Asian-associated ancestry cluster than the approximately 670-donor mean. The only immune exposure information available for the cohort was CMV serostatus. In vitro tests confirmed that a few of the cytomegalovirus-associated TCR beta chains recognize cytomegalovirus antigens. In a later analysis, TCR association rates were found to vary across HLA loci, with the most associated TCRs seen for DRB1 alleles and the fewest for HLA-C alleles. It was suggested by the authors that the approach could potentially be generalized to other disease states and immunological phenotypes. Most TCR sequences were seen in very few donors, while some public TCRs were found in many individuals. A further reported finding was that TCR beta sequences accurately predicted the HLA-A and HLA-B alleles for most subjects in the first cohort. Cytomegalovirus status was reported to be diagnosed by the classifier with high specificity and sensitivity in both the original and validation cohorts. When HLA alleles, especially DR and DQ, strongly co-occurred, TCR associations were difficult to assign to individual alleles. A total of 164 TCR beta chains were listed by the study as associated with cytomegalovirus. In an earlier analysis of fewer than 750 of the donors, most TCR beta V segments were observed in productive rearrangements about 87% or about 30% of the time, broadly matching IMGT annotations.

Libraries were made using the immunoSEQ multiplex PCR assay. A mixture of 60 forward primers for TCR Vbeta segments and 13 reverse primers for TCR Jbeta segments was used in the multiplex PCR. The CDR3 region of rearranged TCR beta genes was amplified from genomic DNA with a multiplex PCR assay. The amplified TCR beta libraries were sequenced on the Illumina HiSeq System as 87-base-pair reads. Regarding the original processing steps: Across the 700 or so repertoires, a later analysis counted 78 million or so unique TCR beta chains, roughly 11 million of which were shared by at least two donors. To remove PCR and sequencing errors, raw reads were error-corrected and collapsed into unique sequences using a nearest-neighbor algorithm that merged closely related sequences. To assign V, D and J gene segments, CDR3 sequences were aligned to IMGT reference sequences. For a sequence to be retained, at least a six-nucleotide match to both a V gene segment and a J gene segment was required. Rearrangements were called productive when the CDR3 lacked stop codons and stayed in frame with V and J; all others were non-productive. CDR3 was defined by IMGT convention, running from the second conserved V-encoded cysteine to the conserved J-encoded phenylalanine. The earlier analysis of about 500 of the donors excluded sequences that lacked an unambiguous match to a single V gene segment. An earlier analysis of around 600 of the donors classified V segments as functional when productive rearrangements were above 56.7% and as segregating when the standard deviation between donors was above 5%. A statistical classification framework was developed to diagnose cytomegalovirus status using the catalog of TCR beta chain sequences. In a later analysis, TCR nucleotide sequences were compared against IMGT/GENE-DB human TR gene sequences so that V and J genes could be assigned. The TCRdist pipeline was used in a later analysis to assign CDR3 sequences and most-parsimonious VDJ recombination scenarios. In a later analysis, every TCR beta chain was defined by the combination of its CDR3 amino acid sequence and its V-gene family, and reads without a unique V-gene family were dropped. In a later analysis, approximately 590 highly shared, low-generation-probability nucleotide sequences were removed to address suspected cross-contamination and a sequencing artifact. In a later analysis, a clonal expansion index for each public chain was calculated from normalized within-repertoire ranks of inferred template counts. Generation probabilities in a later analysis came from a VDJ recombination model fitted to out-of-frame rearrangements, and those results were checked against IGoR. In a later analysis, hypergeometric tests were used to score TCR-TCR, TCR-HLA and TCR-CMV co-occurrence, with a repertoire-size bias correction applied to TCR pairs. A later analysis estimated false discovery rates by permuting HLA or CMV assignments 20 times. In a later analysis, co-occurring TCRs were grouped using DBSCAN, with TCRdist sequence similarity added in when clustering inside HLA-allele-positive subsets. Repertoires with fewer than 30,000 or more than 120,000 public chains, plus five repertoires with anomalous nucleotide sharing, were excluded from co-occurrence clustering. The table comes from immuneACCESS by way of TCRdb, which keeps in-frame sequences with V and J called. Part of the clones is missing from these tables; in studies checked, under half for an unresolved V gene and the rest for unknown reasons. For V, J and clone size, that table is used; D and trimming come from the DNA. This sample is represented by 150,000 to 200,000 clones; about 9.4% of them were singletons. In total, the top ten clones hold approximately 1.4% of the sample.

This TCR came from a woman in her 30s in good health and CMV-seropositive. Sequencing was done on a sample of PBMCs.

Read as DNA, the sequence is TGTGCCAGCTTTAGCGGTAGCTCCTACGAGCAGTACTTC. Its product reads: CASFSGSSYEQYF. Here the chain combines TRBV2 and TRBJ2-7; tentative D gene TRBD2, with 6 bases matching. Via the germline V gene, CDR1 is SNHLY and CDR2 FYNNEI. A distance of 11 bases separates the germline ends of V and J, which lose 8 bases and 0 bases respectively. From cysteine to phenylalanine, the CDR3 is 13 amino acids long. CDR3 DNA only is kept here, 39 bases in frame from base 1.